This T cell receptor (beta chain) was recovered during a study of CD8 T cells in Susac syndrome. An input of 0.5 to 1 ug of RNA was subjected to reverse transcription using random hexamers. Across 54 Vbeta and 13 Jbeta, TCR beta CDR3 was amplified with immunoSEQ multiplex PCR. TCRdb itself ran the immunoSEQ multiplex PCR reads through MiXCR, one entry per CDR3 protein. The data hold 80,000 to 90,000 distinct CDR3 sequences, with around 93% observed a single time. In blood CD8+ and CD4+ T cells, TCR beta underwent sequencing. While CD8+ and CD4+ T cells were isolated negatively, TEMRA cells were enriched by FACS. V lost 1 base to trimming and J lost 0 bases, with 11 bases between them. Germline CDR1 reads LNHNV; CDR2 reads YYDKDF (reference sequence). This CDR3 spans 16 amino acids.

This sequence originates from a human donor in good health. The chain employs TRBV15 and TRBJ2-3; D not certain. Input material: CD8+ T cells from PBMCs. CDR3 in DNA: TGTGCCACCAGCAGAGGGGCCAAGACCAGCACAGATACGCAGTATTTT. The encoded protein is CATSRGAKTSTDTQYF.